This T cell receptor beta chain was recorded in a study of CD8 T cells in ankylosing spondylitis. Whole-study findings and limits: Blood from ankylosing spondylitis patients appeared to carry a characteristic roughly eight-variant TCR beta motif. As reported, disease-linked clones showed significant enrichment in matched ankylosing spondylitis synovial fluid. Certain motif variants had earlier appeared in reactive arthritis synovial fluid and blood.

Preparation of TCR beta libraries was done by quantitative 5'-RACE with molecular barcodes. MiXCR was run by TCRdb on the 5' RACE reads, yielding one entry per CDR3 protein. The sample lists 650,000 to 800,000 distinct CDR3 sequences; around 19% were seen once. CDR1 and CDR2 from the germline V gene are SGHTA and FQGNSA. V was shortened by 0 bases and J by 2 bases, with 11 bases between the two germline ends. The CDR3 is 15 amino acids. To note about this clonotype: The target antigen is unknown.

The source material was blood, either unsorted or a sorted T cell fraction (not recorded which). This receptor was obtained from a male donor with ankylosing spondylitis. The V gene is TRBV7-2, the J gene TRBJ2-7; no clear D. The DNA of the CDR3 is TGTGCCAGCAGCTTAGCGCCGGGCCCAGCCTACGAGCAGTACTTC. Protein product: CASSLAPGPAYEQYF.